This T cell receptor (beta chain) is drawn from a study of T cell responses to AZD1222 COVID-19 vaccine. The CDR3 runs to 14 residues. Trimming took 0 bases from V and 5 from J; bases not matched to a gene: 2. The germline V gene encodes CDR1 SGHVS and CDR2 FQNEAQ. The repertoire was sequenced with immunoSEQ multiplex PCR; TCRdb's copy has only in-frame clones and lacks some. This table has over 130,000 clones, around 94% appearing once. Study conclusions and caveats: Clonal diversity was possibly underestimated, and the donors were mostly white British, with more females. Of the AZD1222 recipients, only six were seropositive at baseline. Spike-specific TCR breadth rose after two AZD1222 doses, and depth rose as well.

Comments on this clone: Its antigen is not known.

The genes are TRBV7-8 and TRBJ2-3; 7 positions agree with TRBD2. The receptor was derived from an adult in good health. The sample in question was peripheral blood, obtained on day 0 of AZD1222 vaccination. CDR3 residues: CASSLAGGKDTQYF. The CDR3 DNA follows: TGTGCCAGCAGCTTAGCGGGAGGGAAAGATACGCAGTATTTT.